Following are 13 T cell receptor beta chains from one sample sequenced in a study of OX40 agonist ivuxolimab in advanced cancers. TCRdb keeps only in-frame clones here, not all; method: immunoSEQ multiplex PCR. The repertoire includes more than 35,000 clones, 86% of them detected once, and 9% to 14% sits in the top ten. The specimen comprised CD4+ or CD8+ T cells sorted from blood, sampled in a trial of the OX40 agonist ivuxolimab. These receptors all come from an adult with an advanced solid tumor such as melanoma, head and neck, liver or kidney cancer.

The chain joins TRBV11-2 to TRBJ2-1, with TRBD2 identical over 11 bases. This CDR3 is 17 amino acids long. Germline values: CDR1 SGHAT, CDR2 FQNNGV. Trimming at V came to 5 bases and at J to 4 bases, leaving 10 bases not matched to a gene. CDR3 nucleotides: TGTGCCAGCAGCCTTATAGCGGGGGGGCCCAGGTACAATGAGCAGTTCTTC. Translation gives CASSLIAGGPRYNEQFF. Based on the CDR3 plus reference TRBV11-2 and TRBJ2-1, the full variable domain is EAGVAQSPRYKIIEKRQSVAFWCNPISGHATLYWYQQILGQGPKLLIQFQNNGVVDDSQLPKDRFSAERLKGVDSTLKIQPAKLEDSAVYLCASSLIAGGPRYNEQFFGPGTRLTVL.

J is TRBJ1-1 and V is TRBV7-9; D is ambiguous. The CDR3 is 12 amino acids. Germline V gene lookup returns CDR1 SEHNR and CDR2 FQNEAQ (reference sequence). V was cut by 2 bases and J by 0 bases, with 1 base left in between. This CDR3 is CASSLMNTEAFF. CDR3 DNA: TGTGCCAGCAGCTTAATGAACACTGAAGCTTTCTTT.

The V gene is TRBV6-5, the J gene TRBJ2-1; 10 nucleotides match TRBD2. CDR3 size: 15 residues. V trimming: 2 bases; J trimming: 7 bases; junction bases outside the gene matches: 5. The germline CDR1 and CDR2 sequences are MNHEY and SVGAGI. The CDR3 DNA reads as TGTGCCAGCAGTTACGGAGCGGGGGGGCCTAATGAGCAGTTCTTC. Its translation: CASSYGAGGPNEQFF.

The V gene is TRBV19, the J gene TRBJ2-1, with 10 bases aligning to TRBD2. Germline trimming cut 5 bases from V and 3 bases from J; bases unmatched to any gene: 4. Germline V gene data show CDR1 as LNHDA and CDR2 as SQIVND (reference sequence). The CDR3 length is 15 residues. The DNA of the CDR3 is TGTGCCAGTAGTGTCCGGACTAGCGGCTACAATGAGCAGTTCTTC. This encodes CASSVRTSGYNEQFF. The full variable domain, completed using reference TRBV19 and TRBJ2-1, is DGGITQSPKYLFRKEGQNVTLSCEQNLNHDAMYWYRQDPGQGLRLIYYSQIVNDFQKGDIAEGYSVSREKKESFPLTVTSAQKNPTAFYLCASSVRTSGYNEQFFGPGTRLTVL.

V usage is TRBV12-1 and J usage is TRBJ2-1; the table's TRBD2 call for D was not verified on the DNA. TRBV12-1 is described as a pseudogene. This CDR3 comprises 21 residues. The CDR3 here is CASSMENGLAVEPCSYNEQFF. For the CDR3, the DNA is TGTGCCAGCAGCATGGAAAATGGACTAGCGGTAGAGCCTTGCTCCTACAATGAGCAGTTCTTC.

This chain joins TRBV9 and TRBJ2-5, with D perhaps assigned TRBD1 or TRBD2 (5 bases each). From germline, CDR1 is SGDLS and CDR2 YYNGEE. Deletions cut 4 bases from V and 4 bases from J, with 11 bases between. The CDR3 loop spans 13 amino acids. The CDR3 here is CASSPGGGETQYF. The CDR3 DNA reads TGTGCCAGCAGCCCTGGGGGTGGAGAGACCCAGTACTTC.

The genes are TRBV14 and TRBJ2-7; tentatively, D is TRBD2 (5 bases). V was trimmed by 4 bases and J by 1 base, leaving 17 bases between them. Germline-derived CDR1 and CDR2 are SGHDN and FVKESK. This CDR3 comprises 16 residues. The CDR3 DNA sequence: TGTGCCAGCAGCCCCCCGGGTCTCCGGGGATCCTACGAGCAGTACTTC. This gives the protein CASSPPGLRGSYEQYF.

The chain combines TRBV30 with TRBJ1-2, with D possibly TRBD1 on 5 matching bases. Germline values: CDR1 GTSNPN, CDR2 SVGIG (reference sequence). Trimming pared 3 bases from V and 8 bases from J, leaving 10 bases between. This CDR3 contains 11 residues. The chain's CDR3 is CAWRRGEGYTF. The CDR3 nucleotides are TGTGCCTGGAGGCGGGGCGAAGGCTACACCTTC.

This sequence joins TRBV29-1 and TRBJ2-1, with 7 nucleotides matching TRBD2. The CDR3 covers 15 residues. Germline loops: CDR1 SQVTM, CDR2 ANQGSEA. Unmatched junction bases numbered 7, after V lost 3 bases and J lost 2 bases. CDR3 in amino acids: CSVDTSVSTYNEQFF. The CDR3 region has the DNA TGCAGCGTTGATACTAGCGTCAGTACCTACAATGAGCAGTTCTTC.

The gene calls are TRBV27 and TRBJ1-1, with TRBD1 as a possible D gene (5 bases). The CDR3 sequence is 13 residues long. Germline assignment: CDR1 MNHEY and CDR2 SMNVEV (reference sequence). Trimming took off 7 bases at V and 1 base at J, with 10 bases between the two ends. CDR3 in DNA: TGTGCCAGCAAGGGGACTCAGAACACTGAAGCTTTCTTT. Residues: CASKGTQNTEAFF.

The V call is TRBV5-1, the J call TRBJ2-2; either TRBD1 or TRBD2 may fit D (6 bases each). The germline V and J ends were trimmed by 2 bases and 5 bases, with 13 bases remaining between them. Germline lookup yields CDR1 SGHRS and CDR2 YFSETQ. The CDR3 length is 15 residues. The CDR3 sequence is CASSFRPGATGELFF. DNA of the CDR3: TGCGCCAGCAGCTTCCGTCCGGGGGCAACCGGGGAGCTGTTTTTT.

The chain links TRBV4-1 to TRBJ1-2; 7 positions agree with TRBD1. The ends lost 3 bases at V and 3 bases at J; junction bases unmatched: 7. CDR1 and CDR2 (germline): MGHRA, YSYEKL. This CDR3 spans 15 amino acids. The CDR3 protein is CASSHGGGGDYGYTF. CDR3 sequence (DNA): TGCGCCAGCAGCCATGGCGGAGGGGGCGACTATGGCTACACCTTC.

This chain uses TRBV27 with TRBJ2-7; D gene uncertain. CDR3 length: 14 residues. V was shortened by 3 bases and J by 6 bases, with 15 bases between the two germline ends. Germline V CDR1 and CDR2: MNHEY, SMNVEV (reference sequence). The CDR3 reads CASSLGRKGSEQYF. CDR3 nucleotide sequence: TGTGCCAGCAGTTTGGGCCGAAAGGGCTCCGAGCAGTACTTC.